This is a list of T cell receptor beta chains from one sample in a study of blood T cell repertoires in COVID-19. The data were produced by immunoSEQ multiplex PCR, yet TCRdb's version contains in-frame clones alone and is incomplete. The table has about 230,000 clones, over 80% seen once. Source material: peripheral blood. The receptors derive from a man aged 35 to 55 with acute or convalescent COVID-19. The conserved cysteine and the conserved F or W are not part of the CDR3 here. Fields, in order: clone size, V gene, CDR3 protein. Clone size is stated in some rows and not others, as once, few, many or a class when expanded.

clone size: NA
V gene: TRBV5-1
CDR3 protein: ASSLEGTGNTIY

clone size: NA
V gene: TRBV27
CDR3 protein: ASSLMGGQGTLEQY

clone size: once
V gene: TRBV5-1
CDR3 protein: ASSLALVRDEQY

clone size: NA
V gene: TRBV6-2/TRBV6-3
CDR3 protein: ASSPRKISNQPQH

clone size: NA
V gene: TRBV12-3/TRBV12-4
CDR3 protein: ASRASVINEQF

clone size: NA
V gene: TRBV2
CDR3 protein: ASSEEREYEQY

clone size: NA
V gene: TRBV12-3/TRBV12-4
CDR3 protein: ASSLGPRPLH

clone size: NA
V gene: TRBV30
CDR3 protein: AWSLEQEADTQY

clone size: once
V gene: TRBV29-1
CDR3 protein: SVETTTYEQY

clone size: NA
V gene: TRBV2
CDR3 protein: AEEGGTEAF

clone size: NA
V gene: TRBV5-1
CDR3 protein: ASSLSTGSFQETQY

clone size: NA
V gene: TRBV4-1
CDR3 protein: ASSQDLMRTSYNSPLH

clone size: NA
V gene: TRBV19
CDR3 protein: ASSIWAANTGELF

clone size: NA
V gene: TRBV15
CDR3 protein: ATSRGSEGRNQPQH